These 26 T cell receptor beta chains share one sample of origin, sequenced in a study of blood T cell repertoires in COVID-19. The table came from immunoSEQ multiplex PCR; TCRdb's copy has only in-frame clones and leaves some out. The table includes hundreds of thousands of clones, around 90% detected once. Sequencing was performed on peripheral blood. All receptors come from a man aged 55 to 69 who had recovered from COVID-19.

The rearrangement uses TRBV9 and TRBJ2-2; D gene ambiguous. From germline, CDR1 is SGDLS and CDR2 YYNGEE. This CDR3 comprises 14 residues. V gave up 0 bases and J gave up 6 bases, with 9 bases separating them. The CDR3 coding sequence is TGTGCCAGCAGCGTAGTGCAGTTCTCCGGGGAGCTGTTTTTT. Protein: CASSVVQFSGELFF.

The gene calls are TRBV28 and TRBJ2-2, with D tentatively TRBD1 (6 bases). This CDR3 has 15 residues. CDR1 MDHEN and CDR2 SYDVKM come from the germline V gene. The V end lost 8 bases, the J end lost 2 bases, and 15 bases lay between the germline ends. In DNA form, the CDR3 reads TGTGCCAGCCATCAAGGGGGACAAAACACCGGGGAGCTGTTTTTT. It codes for CASHQGGQNTGELFF.

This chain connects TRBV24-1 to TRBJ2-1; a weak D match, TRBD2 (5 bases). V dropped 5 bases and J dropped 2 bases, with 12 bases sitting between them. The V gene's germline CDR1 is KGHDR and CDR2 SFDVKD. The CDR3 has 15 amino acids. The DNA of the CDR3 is TGTGCCACCAGTGTTTACGGGGATCCCTACAATGAGCAGTTCTTC. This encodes CATSVYGDPYNEQFF.

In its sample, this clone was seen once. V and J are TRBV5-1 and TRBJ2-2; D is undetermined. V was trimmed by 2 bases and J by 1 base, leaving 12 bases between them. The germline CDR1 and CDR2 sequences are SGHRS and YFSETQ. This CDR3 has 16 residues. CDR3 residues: CASSLSRLQNTGELFF. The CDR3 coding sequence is TGCGCCAGCAGCTTAAGTAGACTTCAGAACACCGGGGAGCTGTTTTTT.

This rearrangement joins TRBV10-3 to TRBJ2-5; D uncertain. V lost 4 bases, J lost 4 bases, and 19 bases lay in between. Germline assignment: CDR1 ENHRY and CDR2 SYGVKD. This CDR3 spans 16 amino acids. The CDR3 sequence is CAISGGGSGIPETQYF. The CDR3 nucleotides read TGTGCCATCAGTGGAGGCGGCTCTGGAATCCCAGAGACCCAGTACTTC.

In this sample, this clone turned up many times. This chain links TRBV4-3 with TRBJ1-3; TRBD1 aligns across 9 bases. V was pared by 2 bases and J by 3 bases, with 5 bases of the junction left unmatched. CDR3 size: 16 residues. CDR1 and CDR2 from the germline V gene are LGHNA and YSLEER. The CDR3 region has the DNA TGCGCCAGCAGCCAAATACAGGGGGCGGGTGGAAACACCATATATTTT. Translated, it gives CASSQIQGAGGNTIYF.

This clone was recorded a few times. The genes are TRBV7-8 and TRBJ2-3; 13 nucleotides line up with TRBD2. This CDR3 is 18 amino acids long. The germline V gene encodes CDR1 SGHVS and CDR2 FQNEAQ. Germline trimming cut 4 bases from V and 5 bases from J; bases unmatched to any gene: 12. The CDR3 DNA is TGTGCCAGCAGCTCCCGCCGAGGACTAGCGGGAGCGAAAGATACGCAGTATTTT. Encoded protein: CASSSRRGLAGAKDTQYF.

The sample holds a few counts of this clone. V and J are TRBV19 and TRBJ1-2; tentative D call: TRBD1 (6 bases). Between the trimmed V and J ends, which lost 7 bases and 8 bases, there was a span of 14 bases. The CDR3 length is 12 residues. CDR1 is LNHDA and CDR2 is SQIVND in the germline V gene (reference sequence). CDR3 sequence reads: CASTPAGGGYTF. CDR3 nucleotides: TGTGCCAGTACCCCGGCTGGGGGCGGCTACACCTTC.

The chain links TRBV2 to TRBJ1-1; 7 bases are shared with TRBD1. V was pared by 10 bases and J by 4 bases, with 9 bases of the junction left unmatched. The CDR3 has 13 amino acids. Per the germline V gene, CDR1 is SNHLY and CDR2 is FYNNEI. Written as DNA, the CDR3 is TGTGCCACCCGAGGTAGGGGGCTCACTGAAGCTTTCTTT. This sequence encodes CATRGRGLTEAFF.

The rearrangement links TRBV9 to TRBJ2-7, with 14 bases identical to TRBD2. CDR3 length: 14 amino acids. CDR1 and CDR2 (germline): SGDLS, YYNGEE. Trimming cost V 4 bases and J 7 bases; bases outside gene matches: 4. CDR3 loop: CASSPRTSGREQYF. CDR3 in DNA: TGTGCCAGCAGCCCACGGACTAGCGGGAGGGAGCAGTACTTC.

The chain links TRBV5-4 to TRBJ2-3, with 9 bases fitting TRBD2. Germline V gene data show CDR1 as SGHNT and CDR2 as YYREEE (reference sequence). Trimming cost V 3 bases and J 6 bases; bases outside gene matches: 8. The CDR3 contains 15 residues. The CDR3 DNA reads TGTGCCAGCAGCTCGGCTAGCGGGGCTAAGGATACGCAGTATTTT. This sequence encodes CASSSASGAKDTQYF. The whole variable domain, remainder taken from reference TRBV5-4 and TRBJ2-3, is ETGVTQSPTHLIKTRGQQVTLRCSSQSGHNTVSWYQQALGQGPQFIFQYYREEENGRGNFPPRFSGLQFPNYSSELNVNALELDDSALYLCASSSASGAKDTQYFGPGTRLTVL.

The CDR3, as DNA: TGTGCCAGCAGCTTAAGGCGCGGGGGGTCACAAGAGACCCAGTACTTC. This sequence encodes CASSLRRGGSQETQYF. V and J are TRBV11-1 and TRBJ2-5; TRBD2 agrees at 8 bases. Germline assignment: CDR1 SGHAT and CDR2 FQDESV (reference sequence). V lost 2 bases, J lost 2 bases, and 7 bases stayed unmatched. The CDR3 loop spans 16 amino acids.

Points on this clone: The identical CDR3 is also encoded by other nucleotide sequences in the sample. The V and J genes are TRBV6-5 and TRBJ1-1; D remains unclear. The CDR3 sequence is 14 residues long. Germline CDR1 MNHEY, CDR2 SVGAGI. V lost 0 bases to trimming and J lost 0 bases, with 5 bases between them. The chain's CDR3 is CASSYSRVNTEAFF. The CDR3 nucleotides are TGTGCCAGCAGTTACTCGAGGGTGAACACTGAAGCTTTCTTT.

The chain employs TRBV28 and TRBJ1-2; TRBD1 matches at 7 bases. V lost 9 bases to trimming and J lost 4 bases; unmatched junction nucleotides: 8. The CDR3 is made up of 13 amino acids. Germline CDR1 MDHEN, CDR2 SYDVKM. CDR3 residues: CASHSGQPYGYTF. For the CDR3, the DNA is TGTGCCAGTCATTCGGGACAGCCCTATGGCTACACCTTC.

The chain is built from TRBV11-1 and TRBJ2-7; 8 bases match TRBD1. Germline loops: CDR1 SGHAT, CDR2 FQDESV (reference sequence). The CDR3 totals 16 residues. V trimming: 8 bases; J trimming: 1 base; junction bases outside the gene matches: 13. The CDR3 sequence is CASSNTVRDRSYEQYF. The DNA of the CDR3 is TGTGCCAGCTCAAATACTGTCCGGGACAGGTCCTACGAGCAGTACTTC.

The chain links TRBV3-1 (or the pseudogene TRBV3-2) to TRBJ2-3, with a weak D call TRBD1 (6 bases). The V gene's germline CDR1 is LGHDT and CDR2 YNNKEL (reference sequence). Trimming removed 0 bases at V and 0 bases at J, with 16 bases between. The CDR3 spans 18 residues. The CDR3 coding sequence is TGTGCCAGCAGCCAAGAGCGCCAGGGGATTTCTAGCACAGATACGCAGTATTTT. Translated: CASSQERQGISSTDTQYF.

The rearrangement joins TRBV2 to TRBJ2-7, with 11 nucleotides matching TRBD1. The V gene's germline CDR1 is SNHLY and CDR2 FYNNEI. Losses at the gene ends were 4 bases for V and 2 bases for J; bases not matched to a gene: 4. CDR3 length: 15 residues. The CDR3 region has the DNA TGTGCCAGCAGTGGGGACAGGGGGGATGCCTACGAGCAGTACTTC. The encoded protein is CASSGDRGDAYEQYF.

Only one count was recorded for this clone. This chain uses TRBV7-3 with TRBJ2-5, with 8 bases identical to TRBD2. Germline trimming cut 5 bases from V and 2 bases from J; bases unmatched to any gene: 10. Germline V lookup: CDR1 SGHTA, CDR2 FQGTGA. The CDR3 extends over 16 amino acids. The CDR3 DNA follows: TGTGCCAGCAGCCCCGGGGGGGCCGGATGGCAAGAGACCCAGTACTTC. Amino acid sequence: CASSPGGAGWQETQYF.

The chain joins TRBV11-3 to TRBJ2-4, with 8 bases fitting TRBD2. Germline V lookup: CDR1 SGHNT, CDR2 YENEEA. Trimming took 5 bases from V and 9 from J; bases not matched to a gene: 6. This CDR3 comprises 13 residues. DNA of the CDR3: TGTGCCAGCAGCCAGATTCGGGGGGGCATTCAGTACTTC. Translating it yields CASSQIRGGIQYF.

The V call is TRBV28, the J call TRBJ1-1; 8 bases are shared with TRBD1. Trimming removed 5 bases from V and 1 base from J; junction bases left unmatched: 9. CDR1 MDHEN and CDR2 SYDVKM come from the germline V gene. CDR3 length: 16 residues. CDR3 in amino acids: CASSIGGGTGNTEAFF. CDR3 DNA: TGTGCCAGCAGTATAGGGGGTGGGACAGGGAACACTGAAGCTTTCTTT.

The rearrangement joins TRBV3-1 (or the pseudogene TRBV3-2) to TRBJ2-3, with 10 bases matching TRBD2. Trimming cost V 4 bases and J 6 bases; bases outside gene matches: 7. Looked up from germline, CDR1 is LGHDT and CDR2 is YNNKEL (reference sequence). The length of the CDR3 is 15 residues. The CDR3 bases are TGTGCCAGCAGCCCAGCGGGAGGGCCGCGGGATACGCAGTATTTT. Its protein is CASSPAGGPRDTQYF.

CDR3 nucleotides: TGTGCCACCAGTGACAGGCTCACAGATACGCAGTATTTT. Translation: CATSDRLTDTQYF. The rearrangement uses TRBV24-1 and TRBJ2-3; unclear D gene. CDR3 length: 13 amino acids. The germline CDR1 and CDR2 sequences are KGHDR and SFDVKD. Trimming stripped 4 bases from V and 2 bases from J, with 6 bases between.

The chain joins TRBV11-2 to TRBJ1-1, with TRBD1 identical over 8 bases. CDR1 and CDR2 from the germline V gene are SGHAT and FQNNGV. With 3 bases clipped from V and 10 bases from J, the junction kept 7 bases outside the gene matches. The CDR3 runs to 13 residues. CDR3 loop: CASSFTGGWGAFF. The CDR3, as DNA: TGTGCCAGCAGCTTCACAGGGGGTTGGGGAGCTTTCTTT.

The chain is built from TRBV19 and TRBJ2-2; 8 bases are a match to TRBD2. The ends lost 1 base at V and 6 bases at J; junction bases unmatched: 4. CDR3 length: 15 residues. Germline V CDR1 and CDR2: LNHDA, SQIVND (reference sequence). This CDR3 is CASSIAGGRSGELFF. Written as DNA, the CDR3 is TGTGCCAGTAGTATAGCGGGAGGGCGATCCGGGGAGCTGTTTTTT.

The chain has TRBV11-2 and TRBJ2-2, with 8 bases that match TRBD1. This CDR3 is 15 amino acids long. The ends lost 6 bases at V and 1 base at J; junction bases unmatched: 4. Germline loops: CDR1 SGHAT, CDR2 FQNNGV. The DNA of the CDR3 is TGTGCCAGCAGTTGGACAGGGTTGAACACCGGGGAGCTGTTTTTT. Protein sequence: CASSWTGLNTGELFF.

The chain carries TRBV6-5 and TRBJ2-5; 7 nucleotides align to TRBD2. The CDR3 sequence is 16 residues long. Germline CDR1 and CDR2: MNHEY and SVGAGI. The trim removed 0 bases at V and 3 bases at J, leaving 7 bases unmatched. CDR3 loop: CASSYSRPSGEETQYF. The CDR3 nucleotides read TGTGCCAGCAGTTACTCGAGGCCTAGCGGTGAAGAGACCCAGTACTTC.